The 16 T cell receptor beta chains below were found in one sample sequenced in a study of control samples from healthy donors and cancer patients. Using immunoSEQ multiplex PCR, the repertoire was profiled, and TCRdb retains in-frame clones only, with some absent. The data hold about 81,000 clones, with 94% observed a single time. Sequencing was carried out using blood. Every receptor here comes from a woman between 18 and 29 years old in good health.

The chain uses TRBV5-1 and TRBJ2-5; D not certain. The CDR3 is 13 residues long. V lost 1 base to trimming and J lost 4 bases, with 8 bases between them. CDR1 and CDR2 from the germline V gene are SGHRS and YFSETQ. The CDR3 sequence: CASSLSALETQYF. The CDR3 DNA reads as TGCGCCAGCAGCTTGTCCGCCCTAGAGACCCAGTACTTC. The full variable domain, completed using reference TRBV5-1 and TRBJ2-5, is KAGVTQTPRYLIKTRGQQVTLSCSPISGHRSVSWYQQTPGQGLQFLFEYFSETQRNKGNFPGRFSGRQFSNSRSEMNVSTLELGDSALYLCASSLSALETQYFGPGTRLLVL.

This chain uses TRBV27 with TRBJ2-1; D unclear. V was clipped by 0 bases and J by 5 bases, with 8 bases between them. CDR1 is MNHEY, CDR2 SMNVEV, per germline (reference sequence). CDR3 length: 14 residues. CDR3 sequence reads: CASSLSQVDNEQFF. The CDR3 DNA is TGTGCCAGCAGTTTATCCCAGGTAGACAATGAGCAGTTCTTC.

The CDR3 spells CASNRGPSSGNTIYF. The CDR3 bases are TGCGCCAGCAATAGGGGGCCCTCGTCTGGAAACACCATATATTTT. The J gene is TRBJ1-3, the V gene TRBV10-2; 7 positions match TRBD1. The CDR3 is 15 residues long. Germline V gene lookup returns CDR1 WSHSY and CDR2 SAAADI. V shed 7 bases and J 1 base; nucleotides not matched to a gene: 7.

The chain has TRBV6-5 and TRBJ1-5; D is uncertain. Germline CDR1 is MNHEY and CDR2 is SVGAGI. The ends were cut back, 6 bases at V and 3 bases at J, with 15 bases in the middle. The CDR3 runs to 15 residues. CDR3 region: CASSRSEEINQPQHF. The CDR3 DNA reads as TGTGCCAGCAGCCGTAGTGAGGAGATCAATCAGCCCCAGCATTTT.

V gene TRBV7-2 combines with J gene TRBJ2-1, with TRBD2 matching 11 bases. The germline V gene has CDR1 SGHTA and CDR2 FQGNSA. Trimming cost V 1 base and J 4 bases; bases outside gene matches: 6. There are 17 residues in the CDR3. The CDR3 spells CASSLGLSGRGYNEQFF. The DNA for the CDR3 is TGTGCCAGCAGCTTAGGCCTTAGCGGGAGGGGGTACAATGAGCAGTTCTTC.

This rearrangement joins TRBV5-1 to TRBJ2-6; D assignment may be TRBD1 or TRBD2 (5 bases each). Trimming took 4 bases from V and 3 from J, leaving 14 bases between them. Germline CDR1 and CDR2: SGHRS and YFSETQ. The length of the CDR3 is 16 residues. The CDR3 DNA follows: TGCGCCAGCAGCGGGGACCGTCCCGGTGGGGCCAACGTCCTGACTTTC. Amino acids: CASSGDRPGGANVLTF.

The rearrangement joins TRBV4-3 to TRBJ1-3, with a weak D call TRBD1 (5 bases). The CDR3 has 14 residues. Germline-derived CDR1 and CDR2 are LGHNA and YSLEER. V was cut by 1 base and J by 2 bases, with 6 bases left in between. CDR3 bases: TGCGCCAGCAGCCAAGCGGGGGCTGGAAACACCATATATTTT. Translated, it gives CASSQAGAGNTIYF.

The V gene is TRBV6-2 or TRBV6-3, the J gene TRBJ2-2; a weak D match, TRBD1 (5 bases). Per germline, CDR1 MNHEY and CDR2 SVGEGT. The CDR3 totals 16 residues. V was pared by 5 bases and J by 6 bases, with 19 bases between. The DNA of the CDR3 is TGTGCCAGCAGTCCACCCCCAGGGAAATGGGCCGGGGAGCTGTTTTTT. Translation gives CASSPPPGKWAGELFF.

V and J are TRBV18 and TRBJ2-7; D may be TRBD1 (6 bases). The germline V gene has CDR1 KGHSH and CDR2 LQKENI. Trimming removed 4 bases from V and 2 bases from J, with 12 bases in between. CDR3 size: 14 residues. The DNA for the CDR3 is TGTGCCAGCTCACAGACCAGGGGTACCTACGAGCAGTACTTC. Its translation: CASSQTRGTYEQYF.

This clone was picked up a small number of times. The chain's CDR3 is CATSDGTGDVHEQFF. CDR3 nucleotides: TGTGCCACCAGTGATGGGACAGGGGATGTACATGAGCAGTTCTTC. This chain links TRBV24-1 with TRBJ2-1, with TRBD1 matching 10 bases. CDR3 length: 15 amino acids. The germline V gene has CDR1 KGHDR and CDR2 SFDVKD. V shed 3 bases, J shed 8 bases, and the junction held 6 bases outside the gene matches.

The CDR3 protein is CASRPAGTSPDEQYF. The CDR3, as DNA: TGTGCCAGCAGACCTGCCGGGACTAGCCCAGACGAGCAGTACTTC. This chain joins TRBV27 and TRBJ2-7, with 9 nucleotides matching TRBD2. CDR3 length: 15 amino acids. The germline V gene encodes CDR1 MNHEY and CDR2 SMNVEV (reference sequence). Trimming removed 6 bases from V and 5 bases from J; junction bases left unmatched: 11.

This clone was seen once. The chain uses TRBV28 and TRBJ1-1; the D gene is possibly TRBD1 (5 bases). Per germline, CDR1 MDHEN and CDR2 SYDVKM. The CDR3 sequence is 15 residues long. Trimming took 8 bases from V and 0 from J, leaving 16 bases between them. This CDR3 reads CASGPPDNMNTEAFF. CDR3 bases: TGTGCCAGCGGCCCCCCGGACAACATGAACACTGAAGCTTTCTTT.

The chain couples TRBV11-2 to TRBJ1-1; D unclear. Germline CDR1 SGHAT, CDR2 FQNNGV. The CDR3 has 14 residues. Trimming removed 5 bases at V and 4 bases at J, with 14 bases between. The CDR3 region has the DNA TGTGCCAGCAGCCCCGGATCGCGCGTCACTGAAGCTTTCTTT. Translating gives CASSPGSRVTEAFF.

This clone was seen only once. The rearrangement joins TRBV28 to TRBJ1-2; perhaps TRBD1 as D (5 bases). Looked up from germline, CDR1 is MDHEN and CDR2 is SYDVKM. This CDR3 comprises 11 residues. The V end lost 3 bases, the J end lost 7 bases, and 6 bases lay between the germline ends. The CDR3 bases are TGTGCCAGCAGTTTGGGGGGTGGCTACACCTTC. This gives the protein CASSLGGGYTF.

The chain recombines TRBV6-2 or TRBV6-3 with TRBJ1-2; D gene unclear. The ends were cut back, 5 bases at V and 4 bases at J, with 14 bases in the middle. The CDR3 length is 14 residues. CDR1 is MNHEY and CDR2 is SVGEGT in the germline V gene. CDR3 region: CASSRTTKGYGYTF. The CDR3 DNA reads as TGTGCCAGCAGTCGGACCACGAAGGGCTATGGCTACACCTTC.

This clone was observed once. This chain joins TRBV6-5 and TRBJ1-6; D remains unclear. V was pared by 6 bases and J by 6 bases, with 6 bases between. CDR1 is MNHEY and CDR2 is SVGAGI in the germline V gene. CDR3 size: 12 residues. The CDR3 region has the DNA TGTGCCAGCAGCCTTTTTAATTCACCCCTCCACTTT. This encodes CASSLFNSPLHF.